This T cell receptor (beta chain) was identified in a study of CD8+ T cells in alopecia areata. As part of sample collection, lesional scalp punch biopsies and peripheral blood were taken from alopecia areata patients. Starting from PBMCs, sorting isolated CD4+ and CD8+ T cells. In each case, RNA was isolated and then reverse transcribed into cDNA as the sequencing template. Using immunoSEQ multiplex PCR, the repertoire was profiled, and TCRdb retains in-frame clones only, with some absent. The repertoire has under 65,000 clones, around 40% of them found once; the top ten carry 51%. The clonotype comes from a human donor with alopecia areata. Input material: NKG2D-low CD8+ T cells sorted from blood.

The CDR3 spells CAWNGPENTEAFF. CDR3 bases: TGTGCCTGGAACGGACCGGAGAACACTGAAGCTTTCTTT. V is TRBV30 and J is TRBJ1-1; no firm D call. CDR1 is GTSNPN, CDR2 SVGIG, per germline (reference sequence). The CDR3 spans 13 residues. Trimming removed 4 bases from V and 1 base from J, with 10 bases in between. Based on the CDR3 plus reference TRBV30 and TRBJ1-1, the full variable domain is SQTIHQWPATLVQPVGSPLSLECTVEGTSNPNLYWYRQAAGRGLQLLFYSVGIGQISSEVPQNLSASRPQDRQFILSSKKLLLSDSGFYLCAWNGPENTEAFFGQGTRLTVV.